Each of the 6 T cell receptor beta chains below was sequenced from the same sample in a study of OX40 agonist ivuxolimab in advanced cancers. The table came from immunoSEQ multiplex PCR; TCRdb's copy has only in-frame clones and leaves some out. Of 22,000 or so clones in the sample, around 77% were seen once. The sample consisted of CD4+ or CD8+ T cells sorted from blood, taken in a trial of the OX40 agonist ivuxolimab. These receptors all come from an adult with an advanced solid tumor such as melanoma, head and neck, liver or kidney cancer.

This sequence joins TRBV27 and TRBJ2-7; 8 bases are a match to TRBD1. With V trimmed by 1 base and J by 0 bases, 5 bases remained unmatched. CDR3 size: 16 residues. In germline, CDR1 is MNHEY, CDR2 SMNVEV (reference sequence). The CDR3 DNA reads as TGTGCCAGCAGTTTATTCGGGACAGGTAGCTCCTACGAGCAGTACTTC. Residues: CASSLFGTGSSYEQYF.

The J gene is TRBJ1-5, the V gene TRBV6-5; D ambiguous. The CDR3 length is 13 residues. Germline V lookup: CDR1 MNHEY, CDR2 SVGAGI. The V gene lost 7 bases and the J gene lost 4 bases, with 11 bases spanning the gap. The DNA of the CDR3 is TGTGCCAGCAAGGTCACGTCAAATCAGCCCCAGCATTTT. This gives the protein CASKVTSNQPQHF.

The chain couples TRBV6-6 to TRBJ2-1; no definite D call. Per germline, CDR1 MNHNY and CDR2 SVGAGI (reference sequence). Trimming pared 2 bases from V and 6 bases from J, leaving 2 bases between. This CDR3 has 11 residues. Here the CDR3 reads CASSYSNEQFF. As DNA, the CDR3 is TGTGCCAGCAGTTACAGCAATGAGCAGTTCTTC.

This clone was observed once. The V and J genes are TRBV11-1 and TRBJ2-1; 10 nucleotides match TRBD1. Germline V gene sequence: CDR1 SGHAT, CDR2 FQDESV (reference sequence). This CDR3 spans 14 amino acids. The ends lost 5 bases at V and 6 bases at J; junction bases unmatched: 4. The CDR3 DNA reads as TGTGCCAGCAGCACCTGGACAGGGGGCAATGAGCAGTTCTTC. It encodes CASSTWTGGNEQFF.

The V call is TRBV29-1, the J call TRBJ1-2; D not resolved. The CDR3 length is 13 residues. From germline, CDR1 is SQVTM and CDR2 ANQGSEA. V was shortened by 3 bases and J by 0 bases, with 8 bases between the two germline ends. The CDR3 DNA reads TGCAGCGTTGAGGCAGCTCCTAACTATGGCTACACCTTC. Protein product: CSVEAAPNYGYTF.

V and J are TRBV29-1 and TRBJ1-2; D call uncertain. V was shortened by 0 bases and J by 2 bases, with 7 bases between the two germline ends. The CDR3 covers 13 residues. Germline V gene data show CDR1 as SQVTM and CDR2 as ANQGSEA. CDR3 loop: CSVEDPGNYGYTF. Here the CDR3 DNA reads TGCAGCGTTGAAGATCCAGGAAACTATGGCTACACCTTC.